Presented here are 15 T cell receptor beta chains from one specimen sequenced in a study of naive and memory T cell subsets. The library had UMIs added by 3' ligation of an oligonucleotide to TCR cDNA. The SP2 primer and nested alpha and beta constant region primers amplified ligated cDNA in four rounds. TCRdb called the UMI-ligation and nested PCR reads again in MiXCR, with one record for every CDR3 protein. The profile shows some 25,000 distinct CDR3 sequences, about 5.2% of them singletons. Sequencing was performed on blood. The receptor source for this set is an adult in good health.

This clonotype was detected many times. V and J are TRBV6-6 and TRBJ2-7; 12 nucleotides align to TRBD2. The CDR3 extends over 16 amino acids. Germline lookup yields CDR1 MNHNY and CDR2 SVGAGI (reference sequence). V lost 0 bases and J lost 3; bases outside the gene matches: 3. This CDR3 is CASSYSLAGGSYEQYF. DNA for the CDR3: TGTGCCAGCAGTTACTCACTAGCGGGAGGCAGCTACGAGCAGTACTTC.

This clonotype was detected only a few times. The rearrangement uses TRBV2 and TRBJ1-1; a possible D gene is TRBD1 (5 bases). This CDR3 region has 17 residues. The germline CDR1 and CDR2 sequences are SNHLY and FYNNEI. The V end was cut by 8 bases, the J end by 1 base, with 23 bases between. CDR3 amino acids: CASQKPGGPRQNTEAFF. CDR3 coding DNA: TGTGCCAGCCAAAAACCGGGGGGACCCCGGCAGAACACTGAAGCTTTCTTT.

This clonotype was recorded a few times. The DNA for the CDR3 is TGTGCCAGTGACAGGGAGGGCAATCAGCCCCAGCATTTT. Translating it yields CASDREGNQPQHF. V and J are TRBV12-3 or TRBV12-4 and TRBJ1-5; 7 bases agree with TRBD1. Trimming removed 9 bases from V and 2 bases from J; junction bases left unmatched: 4. There are 13 residues in the CDR3.

This chain joins TRBV27 and TRBJ2-2, with D tentatively TRBD1 or TRBD2 (6 bases each). The CDR3 totals 15 residues. V was shortened by 5 bases and J by 5 bases, with 15 bases between the two germline ends. Germline V lookup: CDR1 MNHEY, CDR2 SMNVEV (reference sequence). CDR3 residues: CASSPRRGATGELFF. The CDR3 nucleotides read TGTGCCAGCAGTCCCCGGAGGGGGGCGACCGGGGAGCTGTTTTTT.

This clonotype has ten or more counts. This chain links TRBV3-1 with TRBJ2-1; 9 bases are shared with TRBD2. The CDR3 has 17 amino acids. The germline CDR1 and CDR2 sequences are LGHDT and YNNKEL (reference sequence). Trimming at V came to 0 bases and at J to 2 bases, leaving 5 bases not matched to a gene. The CDR3 DNA is TGTGCCAGCAGCCAAGATGTCCTAGCGGGAACCTACAATGAGCAGTTCTTC. It translates to CASSQDVLAGTYNEQFF.

The DNA for the CDR3 is TGTGCCAGCAGGAACCACAGGGATTTCACTGAAGCTTTCTTT. This translates into CASRNHRDFTEAFF. The V and J genes are TRBV6-2 or TRBV6-3 and TRBJ1-1; perhaps TRBD1 as D (6 bases). CDR1 and CDR2 from the germline V gene are MNHEY and SVGEGT. The ends were cut back, 6 bases at V and 4 bases at J, with 15 bases in the middle. The CDR3 runs 14 residues.

J is TRBJ1-1 and V is TRBV19; tentative D call: TRBD1 (5 bases). Germline-derived CDR1 and CDR2 are LNHDA and SQIVND (reference sequence). The CDR3 is 13 residues long. V was clipped by 6 bases and J by 0 bases, with 8 bases between them. This CDR3 reads CASSRQLNTEAFF. The CDR3 bases are TGTGCCAGTAGCCGACAGCTGAACACTGAAGCTTTCTTT. Supplemented by reference TRBV19 and TRBJ1-1, the full variable domain reads DGGITQSPKYLFRKEGQNVTLSCEQNLNHDAMYWYRQDPGQGLRLIYYSQIVNDFQKGDIAEGYSVSREKKESFPLTVTSAQKNPTAFYLCASSRQLNTEAFFGQGTRLTVV.

This clonotype was observed a handful of times. The chain is built from TRBV28 and TRBJ2-7, with D possibly being TRBD2 (5 bases). The CDR3 has 13 residues. The germline gives CDR1 MDHEN, CDR2 SYDVKM. V was pared by 2 bases and J by 2 bases, with 7 bases between. CDR3 loop: CASSLGSTYEQYF. For the CDR3, the DNA is TGTGCCAGCAGTTTAGGGAGCACCTACGAGCAGTACTTC.

This clonotype showed up many times. V gene TRBV27 combines with J gene TRBJ2-1, with TRBD2 matching 11 bases. Germline CDR1 is MNHEY and CDR2 is SMNVEV (reference sequence). Trimming cost V 5 bases and J 9 bases; bases outside gene matches: 9. The CDR3 sequence is 15 residues long. The CDR3 region has the DNA TGTGCCAGCAGTGTGACTAGCGGGACTAAGGTTGAGCAGTTCTTC. It is translated as CASSVTSGTKVEQFF.

This clonotype was detected ten times or more. The rearrangement links TRBV5-6 to TRBJ2-5, with TRBD2 identical over 13 bases. CDR1 and CDR2 from the germline V gene are SGHDT and YYEEEE. V trimming: 4 bases; J trimming: 4 bases; junction bases outside the gene matches: 7. This CDR3 comprises 16 residues. For the CDR3, the DNA is TGTGCCAGCAGCCCCCGGACTAGCGGGAGATTAGAGACCCAGTACTTC. Protein sequence: CASSPRTSGRLETQYF.

This clonotype counts as medium-sized. The chain has TRBV3-1 and TRBJ2-4; tentatively, D is TRBD2 (6 bases). CDR3 length: 19 amino acids. V was cut by 1 base and J by 0 bases, with 19 bases left in between. In germline, CDR1 is LGHDT, CDR2 YNNKEL (reference sequence). The CDR3 region has the DNA TGTGCCAGCAGCCAAGCTCGAGGTAGCGGCAGTATAGCCAAAAACATTCAGTACTTC. Residues: CASSQARGSGSIAKNIQYF.

This clonotype has ten or more counts. J is TRBJ1-1 and V is TRBV29-1; D unresolved. The germline gives CDR1 SQVTM, CDR2 ANQGSEA. The CDR3 length is 13 residues. The V and J ends lost 6 bases and 2 bases respectively, with 13 bases between them. The CDR3 sequence is CSVKGPSNTEAFF. DNA of the CDR3: TGCAGCGTAAAGGGCCCGTCTAACACTGAAGCTTTCTTT.

In its sample, this clonotype was seen a few times. The V gene is TRBV3-1, the J gene TRBJ2-1; 9 nucleotides line up with TRBD2. V gave up 1 base and J gave up 7 bases; unmatched junction bases: 11. Germline values: CDR1 LGHDT, CDR2 YNNKEL (reference sequence). The CDR3 runs 17 residues. The CDR3 bases are TGTGCCAGCAGCCAAGTCCCTGGGCTAGCGGGGCCTAATGAGCAGTTCTTC. Its translation is CASSQVPGLAGPNEQFF.

The rearrangement uses TRBV3-1 and TRBJ2-6; D perhaps matches TRBD1 (5 bases). Germline CDR1 and CDR2: LGHDT and YNNKEL (reference sequence). The CDR3 extends over 18 amino acids. V was clipped by 1 base and J by 0 bases, with 13 bases between them. The CDR3 sequence: CASSQGDSPNSGANVLTF. In DNA form, the CDR3 reads TGTGCCAGCAGCCAAGGCGACAGTCCAAACTCTGGGGCCAACGTCCTGACTTTC.

Many counts were recorded for this clonotype. The chain links TRBV7-3 to TRBJ2-6; no firm D call. Germline-derived CDR1 and CDR2 are SGHTA and FQGTGA. Trimming cost V 8 bases and J 0 bases, with 2 bases left between them. This CDR3 has 12 residues. CDR3 nucleotide sequence: TGTGCCAGCTCCTCTGGGGCCAACGTCCTGACTTTC. Encoded protein: CASSSGANVLTF.